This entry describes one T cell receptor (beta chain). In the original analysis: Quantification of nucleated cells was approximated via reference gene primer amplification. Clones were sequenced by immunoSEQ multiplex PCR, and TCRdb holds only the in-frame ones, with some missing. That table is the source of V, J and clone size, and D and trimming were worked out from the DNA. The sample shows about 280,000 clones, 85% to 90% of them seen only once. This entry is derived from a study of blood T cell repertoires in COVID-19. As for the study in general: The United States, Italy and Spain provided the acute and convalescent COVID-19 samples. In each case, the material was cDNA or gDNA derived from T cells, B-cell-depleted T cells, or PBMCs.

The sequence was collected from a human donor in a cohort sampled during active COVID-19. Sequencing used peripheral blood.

CDR3 in DNA: TGTGCCACCAGCAGTGGTAGCGGGAACTCCTACAATGAGCAGTTCTTC. Translation: CATSSGSGNSYNEQFF. The chain carries TRBV15 and TRBJ2-1; 8 positions agree with TRBD2. The germline V gene has CDR1 LNHNV and CDR2 YYDKDF (reference sequence). V lost 3 bases, J lost 0 bases, and 4 bases stayed unmatched. CDR3 size: 16 residues.